This T cell receptor (beta chain) was found in a study of T cell changes during pregnancy in multiple sclerosis. This table comes from immunoSEQ multiplex PCR, and its TCRdb copy is limited to in-frame clones, with some not included. The profile shows 65,000 to 90,000 clones, roughly 90% of them singletons. The sequence was collected from a female donor with multiple sclerosis, enrolled in a pregnancy study. The sample in question was peripheral blood, obtained in the second trimester of pregnancy.

The CDR3 DNA is TGTGCCAGCAGCCAGGGGGCGTTGGGCACAGATACGCAGTATTTT. Encoded protein: CASSQGALGTDTQYF. The chain joins TRBV7-2 to TRBJ2-3, with 8 nucleotides matching TRBD1. The V and J ends lost 5 bases and 1 base, in that order; junction bases with no gene match: 5. In germline, CDR1 is SGHTA, CDR2 FQGNSA. The CDR3 runs 15 residues.